Sequencing of this T cell receptor (beta chain) was carried out in a study of T-cell reconstitution after alpha-beta-depleted transplantation in children. This clonotype has just a few counts. Unique molecular identifiers were incorporated into the prepared TCRbeta library. TCRdb recomputed calls from the PCR reads with MiXCR, one row per CDR3 protein. The sample consists of around 480,000 distinct CDR3 sequences, 32% of them appearing once. The CDR3 covers 15 residues. V dropped 5 bases and J dropped 3; count of bases not matched to a gene: 4. Per germline, CDR1 SEHNR and CDR2 FQNEAQ (reference sequence).

This clonotype was sampled from a human donor who donated a stem cell graft to a child with aplastic anemia. Sequenced here: PBMCs from the stem cell graft donor, sampled from the stem cell graft. The chain has TRBV7-9 and TRBJ2-1, with 10 positions matching TRBD2. CDR3 in DNA: TGTGCCAGCAGCCATCTAGCGGGAGACTACAATGAGCAGTTCTTC. Encoded protein: CASSHLAGDYNEQFF.